These 32 T cell receptor beta chains were all obtained from the same sample, sequenced in a study of beta chain features in type 1 diabetes. As every portion of the isolated RNA was reverse transcribed, the sequencing read expressed TCRB transcripts. Sequencing was performed with immunoSEQ multiplex PCR; in TCRdb, only in-frame clones are kept and a portion is missing. The table shows under 900,000 clones, with about a sixth occurring only once. The sample taken for sequencing was naive CD4+ T cells from blood. The receptors shown here come from a woman between 18 and 29 years old in good health.

The CDR3 DNA reads as TGTGCCAGCAGTCCTCAGGGTCCGTACGAGCAGTACTTC. As protein: CASSPQGPYEQYF. This rearrangement joins TRBV27 to TRBJ2-7; maybe TRBD1 (5 bases). Trimming shortened V by 5 bases and J by 4 bases, and 12 bases separated the two germline ends. The germline CDR1 and CDR2 sequences are MNHEY and SMNVEV (reference sequence). The CDR3 has 13 amino acids.

This clone turned up a few times. V gene TRBV29-1 combines with J gene TRBJ2-1; D unclear. V lost 4 bases, J lost 10 bases, and 14 bases lay in between. Germline assignment: CDR1 SQVTM and CDR2 ANQGSEA. The CDR3 runs to 12 residues. CDR3 region: CSVVGNGVEQFF. For the CDR3, the DNA is TGCAGCGTTGTAGGGAATGGAGTCGAGCAGTTCTTC.

The V call is TRBV6-5, the J call TRBJ1-1; D gene unclear. This CDR3 comprises 14 residues. Per the germline V gene, CDR1 is MNHEY and CDR2 is SVGAGI. V lost 0 bases and J 11 bases, leaving 16 bases between the germline ends. CDR3 nucleotide sequence: TGTGCCAGCAGTTACTCGATTAGAACCGGTTGGGCTTTCTTT. Translating it yields CASSYSIRTGWAFF.

The chain joins TRBV18 to TRBJ2-1, with TRBD2 identical over 8 bases. CDR1 KGHSH and CDR2 LQKENI come from the germline V gene. This CDR3 region has 14 residues. Unmatched junction bases numbered 5, after V lost 4 bases and J lost 6 bases. Here the CDR3 reads CASSQRTSSNEQFF. CDR3 bases: TGTGCCAGCTCACAACGGACTAGCTCCAATGAGCAGTTCTTC. The full variable domain, its missing parts supplied by reference TRBV18 and TRBJ2-1, is NAGVMQNPRHLVRRRGQEARLRCSPMKGHSHVYWYRQLPEEGLKFMVYLQKENIIDESGMPKERFSAEFPKEGPSILRIQQVVRGDSAAYFCASSQRTSSNEQFFGPGTRLTVL.

The table lists this clone with a few counts. The chain carries TRBV7-2 and TRBJ2-1; 8 positions match TRBD2. Germline V gives CDR1 SGHTA, CDR2 FQGNSA. The CDR3 contains 14 residues. V was pared by 1 base and J by 7 bases, with 3 bases of the junction left unmatched. CDR3 coding DNA: TGTGCCAGCAGCTTAGGCGGGACTAGAAATGAGCAGTTCTTC. Protein product: CASSLGGTRNEQFF.

CDR3 residues: CASGQSNSGNTIYF. The CDR3 DNA is TGTGCCAGCGGACAGTCAAACTCTGGAAACACCATATATTTT. V usage is TRBV2 and J usage is TRBJ1-3; TRBD1 is a possible D gene (6 bases). The CDR3 has 14 residues. V lost 8 bases and J lost 0, with 11 bases in between. Germline V gene lookup returns CDR1 SNHLY and CDR2 FYNNEI.

This clone has just a few counts. This chain connects TRBV15 to TRBJ2-7, with TRBD2 identical over 9 bases. V lost 0 bases to trimming and J lost 5 bases; unmatched junction nucleotides: 8. Germline lookup yields CDR1 LNHNV and CDR2 YYDKDF (reference sequence). The CDR3 is 16 amino acids. CDR3 nucleotide sequence: TGTGCCACCAGCAGAGACCTTAGCGGGAGTGCGGACGAGCAGTACTTC. Protein product: CATSRDLSGSADEQYF.

This sequence joins TRBV19 and TRBJ2-2; TRBD1 agrees at 8 bases. Trimming at V came to 4 bases and at J to 0 bases, leaving 10 bases not matched to a gene. This CDR3 spans 18 amino acids. From germline, CDR1 is LNHDA and CDR2 SQIVND (reference sequence). The DNA for the CDR3 is TGTGCCAGTAGTAGAACAGGGGGAATATACGCGAACACCGGGGAGCTGTTTTTT. It is translated as CASSRTGGIYANTGELFF.

This clone was seen a handful of times. This rearrangement joins TRBV11-2 to TRBJ2-1; unclear D gene. CDR1 SGHAT and CDR2 FQNNGV come from the germline V gene. The CDR3 has 16 amino acids. The germline V and J ends were trimmed by 5 bases and 7 bases, with 21 bases remaining between them. The CDR3 DNA reads as TGTGCCAGCAGCCTTACGCCTAGTCGGCTTTATAATGAGCAGTTCTTC. Protein product: CASSLTPSRLYNEQFF.

This clone has just a few counts. The rearrangement uses TRBV11-3 and TRBJ2-1, with 9 nucleotides matching TRBD2. The J segment lost 8 bases and the V segment lost 5 bases, leaving 13 bases of the junction unmatched. The germline V gene encodes CDR1 SGHNT and CDR2 YENEEA. CDR3 length: 16 residues. As DNA, the CDR3 is TGTGCCAGCAGCCCTGGATGGCGGGAGGGCGGCGATGAGCAGTTCTTC. Encoded protein: CASSPGWREGGDEQFF.

The rearrangement links TRBV20-1 to TRBJ2-1; D is undetermined. Trimming left V 3 bases short and J 7 bases short, with 7 bases between. Germline CDR1 reads DFQATT; CDR2 reads SNEGSKA (reference sequence). CDR3 length equals 11 residues. CDR3 DNA: TGCAGTGCTAGGGTACCAAATGAGCAGTTCTTC. Translated: CSARVPNEQFF.

This clone was seen only a few times. The rearrangement uses TRBV4-3 and TRBJ2-1; D could derive from TRBD1 or TRBD2 (7 bases each). This CDR3 spans 12 amino acids. Trimming cost V 7 bases and J 9 bases, with 13 bases left between them. CDR1 and CDR2 from the germline V gene are LGHNA and YSLEER. CDR3 region: CASTPGGGEQFF. In nucleotides, the CDR3 is TGCGCCAGCACCCCAGGGGGGGGTGAGCAGTTCTTC.

This rearrangement joins TRBV19 to TRBJ1-1; D remains unclear. V was pared by 6 bases and J by 3 bases, with 20 bases between. Germline assignment: CDR1 LNHDA and CDR2 SQIVND (reference sequence). CDR3 size: 16 residues. The CDR3 DNA sequence: TGTGCCAGTAGCCACCGCGGGAAGGCGCGGCACACTGAAGCTTTCTTT. Its protein is CASSHRGKARHTEAFF.

This clone was detected a few times. The V and J genes are TRBV6-5 and TRBJ2-1, with 7 positions matching TRBD2. Germline assignment: CDR1 MNHEY and CDR2 SVGAGI. J lost 0 bases, V lost 8 bases, and 4 bases had no gene match. The CDR3 runs 14 residues. DNA of the CDR3: TGTGCCAGCGGGCGGGGGAGCTCCTACAATGAGCAGTTCTTC. This encodes CASGRGSSYNEQFF.

This chain links TRBV7-9 with TRBJ2-5; TRBD2 agrees at 8 bases. The germline V gene has CDR1 SEHNR and CDR2 FQNEAQ (reference sequence). The CDR3 has 13 amino acids. Losses at the gene ends were 6 bases for V and 13 bases for J; bases not matched to a gene: 13. CDR3 in amino acids: CASSPRSGGLRYF. DNA for the CDR3: TGTGCCAGCAGTCCCCGGTCGGGAGGGCTTCGGTACTTC. The full variable domain, its missing parts supplied by reference TRBV7-9 and TRBJ2-5, is DTGVSQNPRHKITKRGQNVTFRCDPISEHNRLYWYRQTLGQGPEFLTYFQNEAQLEKSRLLSDRFSAERPKGSFSTLEIQRTEQGDSAMYLCASSPRSGGLRYFGPGTRLLVL.

In its sample, this clone was seen a few times. The V call is TRBV10-3, the J call TRBJ2-1; 7 nucleotides match TRBD2. This CDR3 comprises 17 residues. The V gene's germline CDR1 is ENHRY and CDR2 SYGVKD. The J segment lost 1 base and the V segment lost 0 bases, leaving 6 bases of the junction unmatched. DNA for the CDR3: TGTGCCATCAGTGAGTCGACTACTAGCGTATCCTACAATGAGCAGTTCTTC. This gives the protein CAISESTTSVSYNEQFF.

This clone came up a few times. The gene calls are TRBV23-1 and TRBJ1-1; 7 positions agree with TRBD1. TRBV23-1 is flagged as an ORF with uncertain function. The CDR3 covers 15 residues. V trimming: 1 base; J trimming: 1 base; junction bases outside the gene matches: 3. The chain's CDR3 is CASSQYGDRNTEAFF. CDR3 nucleotides: TGCGCCAGCAGTCAATACGGGGACAGGAACACTGAAGCTTTCTTT.

The V and J genes are TRBV28 and TRBJ2-5; the match to TRBD1 covers 7 bases. The trim removed 5 bases at V and 1 base at J, leaving 7 bases unmatched. The germline gives CDR1 MDHEN, CDR2 SYDVKM. This CDR3 region has 15 residues. CDR3 DNA: TGTGCCAGCAGTCTCGACAGGGCGTTCCAAGAGACCCAGTACTTC. It is translated as CASSLDRAFQETQYF.

A few counts support this clone. This chain links TRBV19 with TRBJ2-5, with 7 bases matching TRBD1. The CDR3 extends over 14 amino acids. Germline CDR1 is LNHDA and CDR2 is SQIVND (reference sequence). Trimming cost V 3 bases and J 1 base; bases outside gene matches: 2. The CDR3 DNA sequence: TGTGCCAGTAGTATCGGGACAGCCCAAGAGACCCAGTACTTC. This codes for CASSIGTAQETQYF.

The chain employs TRBV2 and TRBJ1-1, with 9 bases identical to TRBD1. From germline, CDR1 is SNHLY and CDR2 FYNNEI. The CDR3 extends over 13 amino acids. J was trimmed by 4 bases and V by 10 bases; bases with no gene match: 7. CDR3 region: CATRQGVSTEAFF. In nucleotides, the CDR3 is TGTGCCACCCGACAGGGGGTAAGCACTGAAGCTTTCTTT. The full variable domain, with the rest looked up from reference TRBV2 and TRBJ1-1, is EPEVTQTPSHQVTQMGQEVILRCVPISNHLYFYWYRQILGQKVEFLVSFYNNEISEKSEIFDDQFSVERPDGSNFTLKIRSTKLEDSAMYFCATRQGVSTEAFFGQGTRLTVV.

This clone was counted between two and nine times. V is TRBV28 and J is TRBJ2-1; TRBD2 matches at 8 bases. J was trimmed by 5 bases and V by 3 bases; bases with no gene match: 24. The germline V gene encodes CDR1 MDHEN and CDR2 SYDVKM. There are 21 residues in the CDR3. The CDR3 spells CASSFTSLPGLVLLRNNEQFF. The CDR3 nucleotides are TGTGCCAGCAGTTTCACCTCTCTTCCGGGACTAGTACTCCTACGCAACAATGAGCAGTTCTTC.

This clone was detected only once. This chain links TRBV7-8 with TRBJ2-1, with D perhaps TRBD1 (5 bases). CDR1 and CDR2 (germline): SGHVS, FQNEAQ. The V and J ends lost 1 base and 4 bases respectively, with 14 bases between them. CDR3 length equals 16 residues. CDR3 in amino acids: CASSLGRQRRYNEQFF. DNA for the CDR3: TGTGCCAGCAGCTTAGGCCGACAGCGACGGTACAATGAGCAGTTCTTC.

This clone came up a few times. The chain links TRBV27 to TRBJ2-3; 8 positions agree with TRBD2. J gave up 5 bases and V 5 bases, and 9 bases lay outside the gene matches. The length of the CDR3 is 15 residues. The germline V gene encodes CDR1 MNHEY and CDR2 SMNVEV (reference sequence). The CDR3: CASSQNSGIKDTQYF. The CDR3 DNA reads TGTGCCAGCAGTCAAAATAGCGGGATTAAAGATACGCAGTATTTT.

The chain couples TRBV7-3 to TRBJ2-1; 16 bases are shared with TRBD2. Trimming at V came to 5 bases and at J to 7 bases, leaving 11 bases not matched to a gene. The CDR3 totals 18 residues. Germline CDR1 is SGHTA and CDR2 is FQGTGA. CDR3 DNA: TGTGCCAGCAGCCCGTCCCCGGGACTAGCGGGAGGGACGAATGAGCAGTTCTTC. Its protein product is CASSPSPGLAGGTNEQFF. Complete variable domain (other parts from reference TRBV7-3 and TRBJ2-1): GAGVSQTPSNKVTEKGKYVELRCDPISGHTALYWYRQSLGQGPEFLIYFQGTGAADDSGLPNDRFFAVRPEGSVSTLKIQRTERGDSAVYLCASSPSPGLAGGTNEQFFGPGTRLTVL.

The V and J genes are TRBV7-3 and TRBJ2-3, with D possibly matching TRBD2 (5 bases). The germline V gene encodes CDR1 SGHTA and CDR2 FQGTGA. The CDR3 has 13 amino acids. Trimming shortened V by 5 bases and J by 9 bases, and 15 bases separated the two germline ends. As DNA, the CDR3 is TGTGCCAGCAGCCTAAACCTAGCTAACACGCAGTATTTT. This codes for CASSLNLANTQYF.

A word on this clone: Other DNA sequences in the sample encode the same CDR3. The gene calls are TRBV7-2 and TRBJ1-1; D not resolved. Germline loops: CDR1 SGHTA, CDR2 FQGNSA. The CDR3 spans 12 residues. Trimming cost V 0 bases and J 4 bases, with 3 bases left between them. The CDR3 sequence: CASSLAPTEAFF. In DNA form, the CDR3 reads TGTGCCAGCAGCTTAGCCCCCACTGAAGCTTTCTTT.

V is TRBV20-1 and J is TRBJ1-2; a weak D match, TRBD1 (5 bases). Trimming removed 8 bases at V and 5 bases at J, with 12 bases between. Germline V lookup: CDR1 DFQATT, CDR2 SNEGSKA (reference sequence). The CDR3 is 11 residues long. CDR3 sequence (DNA): TGCAGTTCAATTGACAGTTATGGCTACACCTTC. This encodes CSSIDSYGYTF.

Only a few counts were recorded for this clone. The gene calls are TRBV9 and TRBJ2-1; 7 nucleotides line up with TRBD1. From germline, CDR1 is SGDLS and CDR2 YYNGEE. This CDR3 is 15 amino acids long. The ends lost 4 bases at V and 0 bases at J; junction bases unmatched: 4. The CDR3 DNA reads as TGTGCCAGCAGCAAACAGGGGCCCTCCTACAATGAGCAGTTCTTC. Amino acids: CASSKQGPSYNEQFF. Filled out from reference TRBV9 and TRBJ2-1, the complete variable domain reads DSGVTQTPKHLITATGQRVTLRCSPRSGDLSVYWYQQSLDQGLQFLIQYYNGEERAKGNILERFSAQQFPDLHSELNLSSLELGDSALYFCASSKQGPSYNEQFFGPGTRLTVL.

J is TRBJ1-2 and V is TRBV27, with unresolved D. Germline CDR1 MNHEY, CDR2 SMNVEV (reference sequence). Trimming shortened V by 4 bases and J by 3 bases, and 9 bases separated the two germline ends. The CDR3 spans 13 residues. The CDR3 nucleotides read TGTGCCAGCAGTTACGGAGGGTACTATGGCTACACCTTC. This codes for CASSYGGYYGYTF.

This chain joins TRBV27 and TRBJ2-1; tentatively, D is TRBD2 (6 bases). The V end was cut by 10 bases, the J end by 1 base, with 14 bases between. CDR3 length: 14 residues. Germline V gene data show CDR1 as MNHEY and CDR2 as SMNVEV (reference sequence). The DNA of the CDR3 is TGTGCCACCGCAGGGACTGCTTCCTACAATGAGCAGTTCTTC. As protein: CATAGTASYNEQFF.

About this clone: The same CDR3 arises from other DNA sequences in this sample as well. The chain carries TRBV15 and TRBJ1-5, with D maybe TRBD1 (6 bases). The CDR3 extends over 13 amino acids. Trimming removed 4 bases at V and 5 bases at J, with 9 bases between. Germline assignment: CDR1 LNHNV and CDR2 YYDKDF (reference sequence). As DNA, the CDR3 is TGTGCCACCAGCAAACAGGGAGATCAGCCCCAGCATTTT. This codes for CATSKQGDQPQHF.

The chain carries TRBV9 and TRBJ2-2, with 7 bases matching TRBD2. The germline CDR1 and CDR2 sequences are SGDLS and YYNGEE. This CDR3 comprises 16 residues. V trimming: 4 bases; J trimming: 7 bases; junction bases outside the gene matches: 13. The CDR3 DNA sequence: TGTGCCAGCAGCACCAAGCTGCGGGAGTTCGACGGGGAGCTGTTTTTT. Protein: CASSTKLREFDGELFF.